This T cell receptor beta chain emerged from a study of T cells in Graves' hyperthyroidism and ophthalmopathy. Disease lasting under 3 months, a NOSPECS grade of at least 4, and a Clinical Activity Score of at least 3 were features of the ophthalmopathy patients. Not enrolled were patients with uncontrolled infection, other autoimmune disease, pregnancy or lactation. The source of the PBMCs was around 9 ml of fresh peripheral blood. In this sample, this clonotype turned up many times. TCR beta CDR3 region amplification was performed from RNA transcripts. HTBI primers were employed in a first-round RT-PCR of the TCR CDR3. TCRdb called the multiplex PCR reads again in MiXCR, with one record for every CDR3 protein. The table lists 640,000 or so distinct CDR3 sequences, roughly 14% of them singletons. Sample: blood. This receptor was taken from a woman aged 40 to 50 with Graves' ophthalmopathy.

The CDR3 protein is CSAILQGKYSNQPQHF. CDR3 nucleotide sequence: TGCAGTGCTATTTTACAGGGGAAGTATAGCAATCAGCCCCAGCATTTT. This chain uses TRBV20-1 with TRBJ1-5; TRBD1 matches at 7 bases. V was clipped by 4 bases and J by 0 bases; unmatched bases: 9. CDR1 is DFQATT and CDR2 is SNEGSKA in the germline V gene (reference sequence). There are 16 residues in the CDR3.